The clone carrying this T cell receptor beta chain was seen many times. This sample was included in a study of tumor-infiltrating lymphocytes in oesophageal squamous cell carcinoma. From the PCR reads, TCRdb called clonotypes with MiXCR, one entry per CDR3 protein. The sample contains 10,000 to 15,000 distinct CDR3 sequences, 55% to 60% of which appear only once. The CDR3 runs to 15 residues. V lost 0 bases, J lost 3 bases, and 9 bases lay in between. Germline assignment: CDR1 SGHTA and CDR2 FQGTGA. The genes are TRBV7-3 and TRBJ2-1; D is ambiguous. This TCR was recovered from a female donor with esophageal squamous cell carcinoma. Source material: esophageal tumor tissue. The CDR3 reads CASSLTSQGYNEQFF. The DNA for the CDR3 is TGTGCCAGCAGCTTAACGTCTCAAGGCTACAATGAGCAGTTCTTC.